This entry lists 27 T cell receptor beta chains sequenced from one sample in a study of T cells in Graves' hyperthyroidism and ophthalmopathy. It was RNA transcripts that yielded the amplified TCR beta CDR3 regions. First-round RT-PCR of the TCR CDR3 relied on the HTBI primer set. TCRdb itself ran the multiplex PCR reads through MiXCR, one entry per CDR3 protein. The top ten clones hold about 45% of a sample with approximately 530,000 distinct CDR3 sequences, about 20% of them seen once. The sequencing sample was made of blood. The receptors stem from a man aged 35 to 55 with Graves' ophthalmopathy.

Only a few counts were recorded for this clonotype. The V and J genes are TRBV10-3 and TRBJ2-2; TRBD2 agrees at 12 bases. CDR3 size: 16 residues. The trim removed 4 bases at V and 1 base at J, leaving 1 base unmatched. Per the germline V gene, CDR1 is ENHRY and CDR2 is SYGVKD. Here the CDR3 reads CAISAGLAGNTGELFF. For the CDR3, the DNA is TGTGCCATCAGTGCGGGACTAGCGGGGAACACCGGGGAGCTGTTTTTT.

The rearrangement joins TRBV24-1 to TRBJ2-1; 9 bases fit TRBD2. This CDR3 contains 16 residues. With 5 bases clipped from V and 8 bases from J, the junction kept 12 bases outside the gene matches. The germline gives CDR1 KGHDR, CDR2 SFDVKD. The CDR3 coding sequence is TGTGCCACCAGTGCGTTAGCGGGAGTCAGGGGCGATGAGCAGTTCTTC. Amino acids: CATSALAGVRGDEQFF.

The chain joins TRBV5-1 to TRBJ2-7; TRBD1 or TRBD2 may be the D gene (5 bases each). The V gene lost 0 bases and the J gene lost 2 bases, with 18 bases spanning the gap. The CDR3 consists of 17 residues. Germline CDR1 and CDR2: SGHRS and YFSETQ. The CDR3 DNA is TGCGCCAGCAGCTTGGTAGTATGGGGGTCTTCTCCCTACGAGCAGTACTTC. This translates into CASSLVVWGSSPYEQYF.

The CDR3 protein is CASRRSGSSYEQYF. In DNA, the CDR3 is TGTGCCAGCAGACGAAGCGGGAGCTCCTACGAGCAGTACTTC. This chain uses TRBV4-2 with TRBJ2-7; 8 bases are a match to TRBD2. Germline V gene data show CDR1 as LGHNA and CDR2 as YNFKEQ. The CDR3 totals 14 residues. V was pared by 6 bases and J by 0 bases, with 4 bases of the junction left unmatched.

The chain carries TRBV7-9 and TRBJ2-3; D possibly corresponds to TRBD1 (6 bases). This CDR3 region has 15 residues. Trimming took 3 bases from V and 8 from J, leaving 18 bases between them. Germline V gene sequence: CDR1 SEHNR, CDR2 FQNEAQ (reference sequence). Here the CDR3 DNA reads TGTGCCAGCAGCTTCTCCGGGACCAGGGGCGGTACGCAGTATTTT. Translation gives CASSFSGTRGGTQYF.

This clonotype was seen only a few times. The V and J genes are TRBV2 and TRBJ1-1; perhaps TRBD1 as D (5 bases). V was trimmed by 7 bases and J by 4 bases, leaving 13 bases between them. CDR1 and CDR2 (germline): SNHLY, FYNNEI. This CDR3 is built from 13 residues. In DNA, the CDR3 is TGTGCCAGCACCTGGCAGGGAAGCACTGAAGCTTTCTTT. Amino acid sequence: CASTWQGSTEAFF.

This sequence joins TRBV11-2 and TRBJ2-5; the match to TRBD1 covers 12 bases. CDR1 is SGHAT, CDR2 FQNNGV, per germline. V was pared by 7 bases and J by 5 bases, with 5 bases of the junction left unmatched. This CDR3 spans 14 amino acids. The CDR3 sequence is CASTRDRGLETQYF. In nucleotides, the CDR3 is TGTGCCAGCACCCGGGACAGGGGGCTGGAGACCCAGTACTTC.

This clonotype was observed a few times. V usage is TRBV6-1 and J usage is TRBJ1-2; a possible D gene is TRBD1 (6 bases). V shed 1 base and J shed 0 bases, with 9 bases lying between them. CDR3 length equals 15 residues. Germline lookup yields CDR1 MNHNS and CDR2 SASEGT. The CDR3 sequence: CASSEEAGANYGYTF. CDR3 sequence (DNA): TGTGCCAGCAGTGAAGAGGCAGGGGCTAACTATGGCTACACCTTC.

In this sample, this clonotype turned up many times. V gene TRBV11-3 combines with J gene TRBJ2-3, with TRBD2 matching over 13 bases. With 5 bases clipped from V and 5 bases from J, the junction kept 4 bases outside the gene matches. Germline CDR1 SGHNT, CDR2 YENEEA. The CDR3 length is 15 residues. The DNA of the CDR3 is TGTGCCAGCAGCCTCGGACTAGCGGGAGTAGATACGCAGTATTTT. Translation: CASSLGLAGVDTQYF. The full variable domain, completed using reference TRBV11-3 and TRBJ2-3, is EAGVVQSPRYKIIEKKQPVAFWCNPISGHNTLYWYLQNLGQGPELLIRYENEEAVDDSQLPKDRFSAERLKGVDSTLKIQPAELGDSAVYLCASSLGLAGVDTQYFGPGTRLTVL.

This clonotype was counted a few times. The rearrangement uses TRBV12-3 or TRBV12-4 and TRBJ1-2; D possibly corresponds to TRBD1 (5 bases). The CDR3 extends over 14 amino acids. V was trimmed by 2 bases and J by 4 bases, leaving 11 bases between them. The CDR3 DNA reads as TGTGCCAGCAGTTTAAGGGGTGATGGCTATGGCTACACCTTC. It encodes CASSLRGDGYGYTF.

The genes are TRBV19 and TRBJ2-5; 8 positions match TRBD2. This CDR3 spans 15 amino acids. CDR1 is LNHDA, CDR2 SQIVND, per germline (reference sequence). With V trimmed by 0 bases and J by 1 base, 1 base remained unmatched. The CDR3 DNA reads as TGTGCCAGTAGTATAGATGGGACTAGCCAAGAGACCCAGTACTTC. Protein sequence: CASSIDGTSQETQYF.

This clonotype was recorded at least ten times. V gene TRBV28 combines with J gene TRBJ1-2; 7 bases align to TRBD1. The CDR3 length is 15 residues. CDR1 is MDHEN, CDR2 SYDVKM, per germline. J was trimmed by 8 bases and V by 2 bases; bases with no gene match: 11. The CDR3 loop is CASSLNNDRVGGYTF. CDR3 DNA sequence: TGTGCCAGCAGTTTAAACAACGACAGGGTAGGAGGCTACACCTTC.

The sample holds a few counts of this clonotype. The rearrangement links TRBV4-1 to TRBJ2-7, with 8 bases matching TRBD2. Germline CDR1 reads MGHRA; CDR2 reads YSYEKL. The CDR3 runs to 18 residues. V shed 0 bases, J shed 0 bases, and the junction held 10 bases outside the gene matches. The CDR3 reads CASSQDTPVAGSSYEQYF. The CDR3 nucleotides are TGCGCCAGCAGCCAAGATACCCCCGTAGCGGGGAGCTCCTACGAGCAGTACTTC.

This clonotype has at least ten counts. This chain joins TRBV20-1 and TRBJ2-5; the match to TRBD1 covers 11 bases. Looked up from germline, CDR1 is DFQATT and CDR2 is SNEGSKA (reference sequence). The length of the CDR3 is 15 residues. Germline trimming cut 6 bases from V and 2 bases from J; bases unmatched to any gene: 8. Here the CDR3 DNA reads TGCAGTGCCTTGAGCCGGGACAGGGGGCAAGAGACCCAGTACTTC. Translated: CSALSRDRGQETQYF.

This clonotype was seen a handful of times. The genes are TRBV12-3 or TRBV12-4 and TRBJ2-1, with TRBD2 identical over 9 bases. This CDR3 is 16 amino acids long. Trimming removed 2 bases from V and 9 bases from J; junction bases left unmatched: 11. In nucleotides, the CDR3 is TGTGCCAGCAGTTTATCGGCAGGGACTAGCTTTACTGAGCAGTTCTTC. Encoded protein: CASSLSAGTSFTEQFF.

This chain connects TRBV20-1 to TRBJ1-2; 8 nucleotides match TRBD1. V dropped 6 bases and J dropped 5; count of bases not matched to a gene: 5. In germline, CDR1 is DFQATT, CDR2 SNEGSKA (reference sequence). The length of the CDR3 is 12 residues. CDR3 sequence: CSADRGLYGYTF. CDR3 DNA: TGCAGTGCAGACAGGGGTTTATATGGCTACACCTTC.

This clonotype was seen repeatedly, ten times or more. J is TRBJ1-2 and V is TRBV30; 11 bases map to TRBD1. Germline CDR1 GTSNPN, CDR2 SVGIG (reference sequence). This CDR3 is 15 amino acids long. Losses at the gene ends were 5 bases for V and 4 bases for J; bases not matched to a gene: 9. In DNA, the CDR3 is TGTGCCTGGTCTACCGGGACAGGGGGAGGCTATGGCTACACCTTC. This encodes CAWSTGTGGGYGYTF.

This clonotype was seen repeatedly, ten times or more. This chain uses TRBV12-3 or TRBV12-4 with TRBJ1-5, with D possibly matching TRBD1 (5 bases). V was cut by 5 bases and J by 3 bases, with 14 bases left in between. There are 15 residues in the CDR3. The CDR3 spells CASSQTGRNNQPQHF. The CDR3 DNA reads TGTGCCAGCAGTCAAACGGGACGGAACAATCAGCCCCAGCATTTT.

The chain links TRBV7-9 to TRBJ2-7; 8 bases are a match to TRBD1. CDR1 SEHNR and CDR2 FQNEAQ come from the germline V gene (reference sequence). The length of the CDR3 is 15 residues. The trim removed 5 bases at V and 2 bases at J, leaving 8 bases unmatched. CDR3 sequence: CASSTYETGAYEQYF. The CDR3 nucleotides are TGTGCCAGCAGCACATACGAGACAGGGGCCTACGAGCAGTACTTC.

This chain connects TRBV7-9 to TRBJ1-5; D is uncertain. Trimming shortened V by 10 bases and J by 0 bases, and 19 bases separated the two germline ends. The CDR3 length is 16 residues. Germline V CDR1 and CDR2: SEHNR, FQNEAQ (reference sequence). CDR3 amino acids: CAIMGIGEYSNQPQHF. For the CDR3, the DNA is TGTGCCATCATGGGGATTGGGGAGTATAGCAATCAGCCCCAGCATTTT. The full variable domain, rest sourced from reference TRBV7-9 and TRBJ1-5, is DTGVSQNPRHKITKRGQNVTFRCDPISEHNRLYWYRQTLGQGPEFLTYFQNEAQLEKSRLLSDRFSAERPKGSFSTLEIQRTEQGDSAMYLCAIMGIGEYSNQPQHFGDGTRLSIL.

This clonotype turned up a few times. CDR3 DNA sequence: TGTGCCAGCGCCACATCCTTAGCGGGAGGTAAAAGCTACGAGCAGTACTTC. This translates into CASATSLAGGKSYEQYF. The chain is built from TRBV7-9 and TRBJ2-7; 10 bases are shared with TRBD2. The CDR3 length is 17 residues. The germline CDR1 and CDR2 sequences are SEHNR and FQNEAQ (reference sequence). Trimming at V came to 8 bases and at J to 3 bases, leaving 16 bases not matched to a gene.

This clonotype was detected ten times or more. This sequence joins TRBV29-1 and TRBJ2-7; TRBD1 agrees at 7 bases. V dropped 6 bases and J dropped 3; count of bases not matched to a gene: 11. There are 14 residues in the CDR3. The V gene's germline CDR1 is SQVTM and CDR2 ANQGSEA. The chain's CDR3 is CSVGRPGTDYEQYF. The DNA for the CDR3 is TGCAGCGTGGGACGCCCCGGGACAGACTACGAGCAGTACTTC.

There are a few counts of this clonotype. The gene calls are TRBV5-1 and TRBJ2-1, with D perhaps assigned TRBD1 or TRBD2 (6 bases each). The germline CDR1 and CDR2 sequences are SGHRS and YFSETQ. The V and J ends lost 0 bases and 5 bases respectively, with 9 bases between them. CDR3 length: 14 amino acids. The CDR3 DNA reads as TGCGCCAGCAGCTTGGGGGGGGCCAACAATGAGCAGTTCTTC. This translates into CASSLGGANNEQFF.

This clonotype appeared many times. This chain joins TRBV3-1 and TRBJ2-7; 9 bases map to TRBD1. Germline loops: CDR1 LGHDT, CDR2 YNNKEL (reference sequence). V lost 4 bases to trimming and J lost 6 bases; unmatched junction nucleotides: 10. This CDR3 is built from 15 residues. The CDR3 sequence: CASSPGTGRTIEQYF. CDR3 bases: TGTGCCAGCAGCCCGGGGACAGGGAGGACGATCGAGCAGTACTTC.

This clonotype was counted only a few times. The V gene is TRBV5-6, the J gene TRBJ2-7, with TRBD1 matching 9 bases. The CDR3 runs 17 residues. Germline V gives CDR1 SGHDT, CDR2 YYEEEE. V shed 3 bases and J 4 bases; nucleotides not matched to a gene: 14. As DNA, the CDR3 is TGTGCCAGCAGCTACCATACCGGGACAGGGAGTTCGTACGAGCAGTACTTC. This translates into CASSYHTGTGSSYEQYF.

The chain couples TRBV4-1 to TRBJ2-1; 10 positions agree with TRBD2. Trimming at V came to 0 bases and at J to 1 base, leaving 18 bases not matched to a gene. CDR3 length: 22 residues. Germline CDR1 and CDR2: MGHRA and YSYEKL. CDR3 bases: TGCGCCAGCAGCCAAGATCGTGTGAGGATAGCGGGGGGCCGCCTGTCCTACAATGAGCAGTTCTTC. Its translation: CASSQDRVRIAGGRLSYNEQFF.

This clonotype showed up many times. The rearrangement links TRBV2 to TRBJ2-3; D assignment may be TRBD1 or TRBD2 (6 bases each). Trimming took 8 bases from V and 2 from J, leaving 14 bases between them. Per the germline V gene, CDR1 is SNHLY and CDR2 is FYNNEI. The CDR3 runs 14 residues. The CDR3 here is CASGGRASTDTQYF. The CDR3 coding sequence is TGTGCCAGCGGGGGGCGCGCATCCACAGATACGCAGTATTTT. The full variable domain, its missing parts supplied by reference TRBV2 and TRBJ2-3, is EPEVTQTPSHQVTQMGQEVILRCVPISNHLYFYWYRQILGQKVEFLVSFYNNEISEKSEIFDDQFSVERPDGSNFTLKIRSTKLEDSAMYFCASGGRASTDTQYFGPGTRLTVL.